This is a list of T cell receptor beta chains from one sample in a study of shared clonotypes between healthy human individuals. Repertoires were generated with immunoSEQ multiplex PCR, while TCRdb's copy carries only in-frame clones and drops some. This sample carries 2 million to 2.5 million clones, more than 85% of them seen once, and the ten largest clones take about 0.34%. Material: naive CD4+ T cells from PBMCs. The source of these receptors is a man aged 18 to 29 in good health. Some clones in this sample may be carry-over from other donors' samples. CDR3s include the opening cysteine and the closing phenylalanine or tryptophan. The order of the fields is D gene, V gene, clone size, J gene, CDR3 DNA, CDR3 protein. A D gene is named only where the DNA matches it firmly. Expanded clones are given a class, and other clones once, few, many or no size at all.

d_gene: TRBD1
v_gene: TRBV28
abundance: .
j_gene: TRBJ1-5
CDR3nt: TGTGCCAGCAGTGGCGACCCCGGGACAGCCCAGGGGAAGCCCCAGCATTTT
CDR3aa: CASSGDPGTAQGKPQHF

d_gene: .
v_gene: TRBV19
abundance: .
j_gene: TRBJ1-1
CDR3nt: TGTGCCAGTAGTAACGGGGGGCGGATGAACACTGAAGCTTTCTTT
CDR3aa: CASSNGGRMNTEAFF

d_gene: .
v_gene: TRBV9
abundance: .
j_gene: TRBJ2-4
CDR3nt: TGTGCCAGCAGCGTAGAAATGCGGGCGGCTCAGTACTTC
CDR3aa: CASSVEMRAAQYF

d_gene: .
v_gene: TRBV6-4
abundance: .
j_gene: TRBJ2-7
CDR3nt: TGTGCCAGGTTAACCGGGACGGTCCCCTACGAGCAGTACTTC
CDR3aa: CARLTGTVPYEQYF

d_gene: .
v_gene: TRBV11-3
abundance: .
j_gene: TRBJ2-2
CDR3nt: TGTGCCAGCAGCAATACGTGGGCAGCCACCGGGGAGCTGTTTTTT
CDR3aa: CASSNTWAATGELFF

d_gene: TRBD2
v_gene: TRBV18
abundance: .
j_gene: TRBJ2-1
CDR3nt: TGTGCCAGCTCACCGAGACTAGCGGGAGGGCTAAACGACAATGAGCAGTTCTTC
CDR3aa: CASSPRLAGGLNDNEQFF

d_gene: .
v_gene: TRBV7-9
abundance: once
j_gene: TRBJ2-1
CDR3nt: TGTGCCAGCAGCTTAGGAGCGACCTACAATGAGCAGTTCTTC
CDR3aa: CASSLGATYNEQFF

d_gene: TRBD1
v_gene: TRBV7-2
abundance: .
j_gene: TRBJ2-7
CDR3nt: TGTGCCAGCAGCCGAACAGGGGACGGTTCCGAGCAGTACTTC
CDR3aa: CASSRTGDGSEQYF

d_gene: TRBD1
v_gene: TRBV4-2
abundance: .
j_gene: TRBJ1-5
CDR3nt: TGTGCCAGCAGCTTCGGGACAGGTAATCAGCCCCAGCATTTT
CDR3aa: CASSFGTGNQPQHF

d_gene: .
v_gene: TRBV12-2
abundance: .
j_gene: TRBJ2-7
CDR3nt: TGTGCAAGTCGCTTAGGAGCCGGGAGTGCACACGAGCAGTACTTC
CDR3aa: CASRLGAGSAHEQYF

d_gene: .
v_gene: TRBV11-1
abundance: .
j_gene: TRBJ2-7
CDR3nt: TGTGCCAGCAGCATGGCTATAAGCGCTAGCTCCTACGAGCAGTACTTC
CDR3aa: CASSMAISASSYEQYF

d_gene: TRBD2
v_gene: TRBV27
abundance: .
j_gene: TRBJ2-7
CDR3nt: TGTGCCAGCAGTTTAATAGGACTAGCGGGAGGATACGAGCAGTACTTC
CDR3aa: CASSLIGLAGGYEQYF

d_gene: .
v_gene: TRBV4-2
abundance: .
j_gene: TRBJ1-3
CDR3nt: TGTGCCAGCAGCCAAGGAGCGTCGCCTTACGGCTCTGGAAACACCATATATTTT
CDR3aa: CASSQGASPYGSGNTIYF

d_gene: .
v_gene: TRBV11-2
abundance: once
j_gene: TRBJ1-1
CDR3nt: TGTGCCAGCAGCCCCCGGACCACGGGGGCTTTCTTT
CDR3aa: CASSPRTTGAFF

d_gene: .
v_gene: TRBV5-4
abundance: .
j_gene: TRBJ2-3
CDR3nt: TGTGCCAGCAGCTCACCAACGTTCGTGGATACGCAGTATTTT
CDR3aa: CASSSPTFVDTQYF

d_gene: .
v_gene: TRBV7-9
abundance: few
j_gene: TRBJ1-1
CDR3nt: TGTGCCAGCAGTGGTGGGGACACTGAAGCTTTCTTT
CDR3aa: CASSGGDTEAFF

d_gene: .
v_gene: TRBV28
abundance: .
j_gene: TRBJ1-2
CDR3nt: TGTGCCAGCAGTCCCCATGGGTTAGCTAACTATGGCTACACCTTC
CDR3aa: CASSPHGLANYGYTF

d_gene: .
v_gene: TRBV11-2
abundance: .
j_gene: TRBJ2-7
CDR3nt: TGTGCCAGCAGCTTAGTGGGGGAGAACGGCCCCAAGTACTTC
CDR3aa: CASSLVGENGPKYF

d_gene: TRBD1
v_gene: TRBV27
abundance: .
j_gene: TRBJ1-5
CDR3nt: TGTGCCAGCAGCGCCAACCGGGACAGGTTCCAGCCCCAGCATTTT
CDR3aa: CASSANRDRFQPQHF

d_gene: .
v_gene: TRBV28
abundance: .
j_gene: TRBJ1-5
CDR3nt: TGTGCCAGCAGTTCCCTCCTCCTCCGGGAGCTGGGGGCTCAGCCCCAGCATTTT
CDR3aa: CASSSLLLRELGAQPQHF

d_gene: .
v_gene: TRBV18
abundance: .
j_gene: TRBJ1-3
CDR3nt: TGTGCCAGCTCACCCGGACAGCCCATCTCTGGAAACACCATATATTTT
CDR3aa: CASSPGQPISGNTIYF

d_gene: .
v_gene: TRBV5-1
abundance: .
j_gene: TRBJ1-4
CDR3nt: TGCGCCAGCAGCAGCGGGGAGGAAAAACTGTTTTTT
CDR3aa: CASSSGEEKLFF

d_gene: .
v_gene: TRBV5-1
abundance: .
j_gene: TRBJ2-1
CDR3nt: TGCGCCAGCAGCTTGGCCCTAGCGACAGACTACAGTGAGCAGTTCTTC
CDR3aa: CASSLALATDYSEQFF

d_gene: .
v_gene: TRBV27
abundance: .
j_gene: TRBJ1-1
CDR3nt: TGTGCCAGCAGCCTCCTTGACAGCATAAACACTGAAGCTTTCTTT
CDR3aa: CASSLLDSINTEAFF

d_gene: TRBD2
v_gene: TRBV2
abundance: .
j_gene: TRBJ2-1
CDR3nt: TGTGCCAGCCAGCCGGGGGGTAGCTACAATGAGCAGTTCTTC
CDR3aa: CASQPGGSYNEQFF

d_gene: .
v_gene: TRBV6-5
abundance: .
j_gene: TRBJ2-1
CDR3nt: TGTGCCAGCAGCCCCGGGACCGGGCAGTTCTTC
CDR3aa: CASSPGTGQFF

d_gene: .
v_gene: TRBV10-3
abundance: .
j_gene: TRBJ1-1
CDR3nt: TGTGCCATCAGCCTGAACTCGCGCACTGAAGCTTTCTTT
CDR3aa: CAISLNSRTEAFF

d_gene: .
v_gene: TRBV5-6
abundance: .
j_gene: TRBJ2-3
CDR3nt: TGTGCCAGCAGCTTGGGGACATCGCATAGCACAGATACGCAGTATTTT
CDR3aa: CASSLGTSHSTDTQYF

d_gene: .
v_gene: TRBV11-1
abundance: .
j_gene: TRBJ1-1
CDR3nt: TGTGCCAGCAGCTCCGGACGGATCCACACTGAAGCTTTCTTT
CDR3aa: CASSSGRIHTEAFF

d_gene: .
v_gene: TRBV7-9
abundance: .
j_gene: TRBJ1-1
CDR3nt: TGTGCCAGCAGCCCATACCAGGGGACGGTGAACACTGAAGCTTTCTTT
CDR3aa: CASSPYQGTVNTEAFF

d_gene: .
v_gene: TRBV28
abundance: .
j_gene: TRBJ1-1
CDR3nt: TGTGCCAGCACCCCTGGTGGCAGCGAGAACACTGAAGCTTTCTTT
CDR3aa: CASTPGGSENTEAFF

d_gene: .
v_gene: TRBV7-2
abundance: .
j_gene: TRBJ1-5
CDR3nt: TGTGCCAGCAGTCCGGACAGCCTGGGCAATCAGCCCCAGCATTTT
CDR3aa: CASSPDSLGNQPQHF

d_gene: .
v_gene: TRBV10-3
abundance: .
j_gene: TRBJ1-2
CDR3nt: TGTGCCATTTTACGGGTCCTAGGAAACTATGGCTACACCTTC
CDR3aa: CAILRVLGNYGYTF

d_gene: .
v_gene: TRBV30
abundance: .
j_gene: TRBJ1-2
CDR3nt: TGTGCCTGGAGCAGGGGCCCCCTCTATGGCTACACCTTC
CDR3aa: CAWSRGPLYGYTF

d_gene: .
v_gene: TRBV5-1
abundance: .
j_gene: TRBJ1-1
CDR3nt: TGCGCCAGCAGCCTCGGGACGGTGAGGGAAGCTTTCTTT
CDR3aa: CASSLGTVREAFF

d_gene: .
v_gene: TRBV15
abundance: .
j_gene: TRBJ2-4
CDR3nt: TGTGCCACCAGCAGAGATAGGGCAGCGGGCCCAAACATTCAGTACTTC
CDR3aa: CATSRDRAAGPNIQYF

d_gene: TRBD1
v_gene: TRBV28
abundance: .
j_gene: TRBJ1-5
CDR3nt: TGTGCCAGCAGGCTACCGTACAGGGGAAGCAATCAGCCCCAGCATTTT
CDR3aa: CASRLPYRGSNQPQHF